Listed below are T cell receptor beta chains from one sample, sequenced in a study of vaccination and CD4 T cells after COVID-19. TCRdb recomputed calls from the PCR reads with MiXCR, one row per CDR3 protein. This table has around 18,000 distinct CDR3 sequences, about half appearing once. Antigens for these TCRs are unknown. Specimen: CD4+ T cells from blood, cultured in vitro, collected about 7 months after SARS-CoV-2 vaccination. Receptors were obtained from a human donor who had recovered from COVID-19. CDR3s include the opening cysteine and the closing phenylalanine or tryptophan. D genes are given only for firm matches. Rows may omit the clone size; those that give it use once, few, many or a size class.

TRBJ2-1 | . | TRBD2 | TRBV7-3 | CASSPNSGRGSYRFF | TGTGCCAGCAGCCCTAATAGCGGGAGGGGGTCGTATCGGTTCTTC
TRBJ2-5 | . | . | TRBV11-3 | CASSKTAGTPYQETQYF | TGTGCCAGCAGCAAGACGGCCGGGACCCCGTACCAAGAGACCCAGTACTTC
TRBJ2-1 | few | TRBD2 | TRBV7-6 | CASSLAPSGSNEQFF | TGTGCCAGCAGCTTAGCGCCTAGCGGGAGCAATGAGCAGTTCTTC
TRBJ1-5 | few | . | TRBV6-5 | CASSYSSGGNQPQHF | TGTGCCAGCAGTTACTCTTCAGGGGGCAATCAGCCCCAGCATTTT
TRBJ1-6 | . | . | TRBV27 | CASSFISSSGALHF | TGTGCCAGCAGTTTCATAAGCTCGAGTGGCGCCCTCCACTTT
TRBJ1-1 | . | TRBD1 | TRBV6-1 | CASSVGQANTEAFF | TGTGCCAGCAGTGTGGGACAGGCGAACACTGAAGCTTTCTTT
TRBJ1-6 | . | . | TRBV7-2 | CASSLYSNSPLHF | TGTGCCAGCAGCTTATACAGCAATTCACCCCTCCACTTT
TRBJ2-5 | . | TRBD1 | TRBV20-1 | CSAGQGLQTQYF | TGCAGTGCTGGACAGGGTTTACAGACCCAGTACTTC
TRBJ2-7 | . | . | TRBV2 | CASSGVGDIEQYF | TGTGCCAGCAGTGGGGTCGGGGATATCGAGCAGTACTTC
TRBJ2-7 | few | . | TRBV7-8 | CASSLAETYEQYF | TGTGCCAGCAGCTTAGCGGAAACCTACGAGCAGTACTTC
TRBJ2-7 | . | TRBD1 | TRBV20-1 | CSARGFGTDYEQYF | TGCAGTGCCAGAGGGTTCGGGACAGACTACGAGCAGTACTTC
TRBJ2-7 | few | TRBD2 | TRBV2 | CASRQASGGAYEQYF | TGTGCCAGCAGGCAAGCTAGCGGGGGGGCCTACGAGCAGTACTTC
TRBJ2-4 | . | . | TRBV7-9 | CASSLADPDIQYF | TGTGCCAGCAGCTTAGCCGACCCGGACATTCAGTACTTC
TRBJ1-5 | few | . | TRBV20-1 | CSARDARWVWQPQHF | TGCAGTGCTAGAGATGCGAGGTGGGTCTGGCAGCCCCAGCATTTT
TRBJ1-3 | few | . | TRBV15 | CATSKSSGNTIYF | TGTGCCACCAGCAAGAGCTCTGGAAACACCATATATTTT
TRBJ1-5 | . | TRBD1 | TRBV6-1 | CASSPIRIGQGLYSNQPQHF | TGTGCCAGCAGCCCCATCAGGATAGGACAGGGCCTATATAGCAATCAGCCCCAGCATTTT
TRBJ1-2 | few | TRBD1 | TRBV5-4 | CASSVGGQGYGYTF | TGTGCCAGCAGCGTGGGGGGACAGGGGTATGGCTACACCTTC
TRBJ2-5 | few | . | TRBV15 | CATRTGYQETQYF | TGTGCCACCAGAACAGGCTACCAAGAGACCCAGTACTTC
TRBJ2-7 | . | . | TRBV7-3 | CASSPGRGNYEQYF | TGTGCCAGCAGCCCAGGGCGCGGGAACTACGAGCAGTACTTC
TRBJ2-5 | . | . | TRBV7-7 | CASSLVRGAGETQYF | TGTGCTAGCAGCTTAGTTCGGGGGGCCGGAGAGACCCAGTACTTC
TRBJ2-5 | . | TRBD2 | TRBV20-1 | CSARDESGGRETQYF | TGCAGTGCTAGAGATGAAAGCGGGGGGAGGGAGACCCAGTACTTC
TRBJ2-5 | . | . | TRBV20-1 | CSAPSRGPQTQYF | TGCAGTGCTCCGTCCCGAGGCCCCCAGACCCAGTACTTC